The sequence of this TCR beta chain was determined in a study of radiation and T cells in renal cell carcinoma. Here immunoSEQ multiplex PCR was the method, and the copy in TCRdb shows in-frame clones only, minus some. The data show over 120,000 clones, 88% seen once. Time point denoted: baseline pretreatment blood. Treatment in this sample: 15 Gy SBRT to primary tumor, nephrectomy 4 weeks later. The CDR3 has 15 amino acids. Trimming pared 1 base from V and 7 bases from J, leaving 16 bases between. The germline gives CDR1 GTSNPN, CDR2 SVGIG (reference sequence). The V gene is TRBV30, the J gene TRBJ2-2; TRBD1 might be the D (6 bases). This sequence was found in a woman aged 50 to 65 with renal cell carcinoma. The source was blood, collected from a patient whose treatment included radiotherapy and nephrectomy. This CDR3 reads CAWSGLAGAGGELFF. The CDR3 DNA reads TGTGCCTGGAGTGGTCTGGCAGGGGCAGGCGGGGAGCTGTTTTTT.